This T cell receptor (beta chain) was observed in a study of T cell repertoires in cytomegalovirus infection (dated by TCRdb to the late 2010s). Context from the whole study: The peptide stimulations were aimed at well-studied HLA-B-restricted epitopes as well as recently identified HLA-C-restricted CMV epitopes, whose presentation resists viral immunomodulation. Because public TCR beta signatures pointed to carriage of CMV infection together with the matching HLA type, the HLA type of each donor mattered for the analysis. Results and caveats for the whole study, not just this receptor: In the ex vivo response, HLA-C-restricted CMV-specific TCR beta clonotypes were dominant, and in two of eight donors the single most frequent clonotype came from this HLA-C-restricted group. Cumulative frequency of public TCR beta family members discriminated carriers of CMV infection plus the relevant HLA type in this cohort and an independent roughly 330-donor cohort.

A remark on this clonotype: Its antigen is still unknown. No quality values exist for individual bases; no much larger clone is one base distant.

The treatment or condition label for this specimen denotes: in vitro stimulation with specific CMV peptide epitopes to enrich CMV-specific T cells. The data were produced on an Illumina HiSeq 1500. Starting from the raw public reads, TCRdb applied fastp trimming at Q25, assembled clones with MiXCR and retained in-frame beta chains. Entries are consolidated by CDR3 protein sequence, retaining the most common genes and DNA. Here the sample has about 220,000 distinct CDR3 sequences; around two fifths occur a single time. The biggest ten clones account for approximately 59% of the sample. This receptor was identified in a human donor in good health (CMV status not recorded). Some clones in this sample may be carry-over from other donors' samples. The sample consisted of CD8+ T cells from cultured PBMCs, taken from culture after CMV antigen stimulation.

The DNA sequence follows: TGTGCCAGCAGCCCCGGGACCGATCCCTCCTATGGCTACACCTTC. It encodes CASSPGTDPSYGYTF. Here the chain combines TRBV7-2 and TRBJ1-2; the D gene is perhaps TRBD1, from 5 matching bases. As encoded in the germline V gene, CDR1 is SGHTA while CDR2 is FQGNSA. Relative to germline, V is 5 bases shorter and J is 4 bases shorter, with 17 bases between their ends. The cysteine opens and the phenylalanine closes a CDR3 of 15 amino acids. The retained sequence is limited to the CDR3, 45 bases, with the frame set at the first base.